The clone carrying this T cell receptor (beta chain) came up a few times. What it binds is not known. Researchers collected ten milliliters of peripheral blood from every single donor. PCR was performed a second time for about 7 to 12 cycles using a sample-barcoded 5' primer and a J-beta primer mix. TCRdb analysed the 5' RACE reads with MiXCR anew, one entry per CDR3 protein. Of over 1.5 million distinct CDR3 sequences in the sample, approximately 50% are singletons; the top ten hold approximately 2.1%. The CDR3 covers 14 residues. Germline V gene data show CDR1 as SGHTA and CDR2 as FQGNSA. Trimming cost V 7 bases and J 5 bases, with 17 bases left between them. This specimen belongs to a study of blood T cells in healthy people across ages. The study's findings and limits: It was not known whether donors were CMV positive (a possible confounder of expanded clonotype changes).

This chain links TRBV7-2 with TRBJ1-2, with unresolved D. The sample comprised blood. The receptor comes from a woman aged 40-49 years in good health. The CDR3 here is CASTNRRGGYGYTF. The CDR3 DNA follows: TGTGCCAGCACCAACCGTCGGGGTGGTTATGGCTACACCTTC.